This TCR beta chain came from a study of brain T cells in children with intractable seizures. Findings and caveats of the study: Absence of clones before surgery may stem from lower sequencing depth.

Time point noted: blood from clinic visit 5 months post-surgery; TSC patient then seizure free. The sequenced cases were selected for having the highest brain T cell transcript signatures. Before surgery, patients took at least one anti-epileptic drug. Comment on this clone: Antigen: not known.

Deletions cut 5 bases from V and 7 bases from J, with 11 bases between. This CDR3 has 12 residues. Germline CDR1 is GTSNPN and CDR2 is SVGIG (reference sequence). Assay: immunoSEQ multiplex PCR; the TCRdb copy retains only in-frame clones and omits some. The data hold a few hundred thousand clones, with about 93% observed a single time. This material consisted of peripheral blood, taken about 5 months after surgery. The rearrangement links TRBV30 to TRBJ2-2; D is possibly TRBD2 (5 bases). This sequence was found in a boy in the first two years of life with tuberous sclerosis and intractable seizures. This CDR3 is CAWEGRFGELFF. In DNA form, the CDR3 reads TGTGCCTGGGAGGGTAGGTTCGGGGAGCTGTTTTTT.